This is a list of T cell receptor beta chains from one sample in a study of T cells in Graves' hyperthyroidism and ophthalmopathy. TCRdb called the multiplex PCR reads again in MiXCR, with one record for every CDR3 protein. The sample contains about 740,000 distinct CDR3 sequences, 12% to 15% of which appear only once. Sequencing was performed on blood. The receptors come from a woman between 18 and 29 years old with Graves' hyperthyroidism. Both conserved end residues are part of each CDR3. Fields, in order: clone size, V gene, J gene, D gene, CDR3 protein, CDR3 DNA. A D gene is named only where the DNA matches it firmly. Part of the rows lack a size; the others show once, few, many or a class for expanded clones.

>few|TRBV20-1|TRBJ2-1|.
CSATLDNEQFF
TGCAGTGCTACCCTGGATAATGAGCAGTTCTTC
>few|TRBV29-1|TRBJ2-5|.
CSVEAGQRETQYF
TGCAGCGTTGAAGCGGGGCAGCGAGAGACCCAGTACTTC
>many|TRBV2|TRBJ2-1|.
CASRDRGGRASSYNEQFF
TGTGCCAGCAGAGACAGGGGCGGGAGGGCCAGTTCCTACAATGAGCAGTTCTTC
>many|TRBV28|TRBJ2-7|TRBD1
CASSLRGRGQGRLEQYF
TGTGCCAGCAGTTTACGTGGGAGGGGACAGGGGAGGCTCGAGCAGTACTTC
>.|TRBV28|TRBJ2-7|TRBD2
CASSLKLAGMYEQYF
TGTGCCAGCAGTTTAAAACTAGCGGGAATGTACGAGCAGTACTTC
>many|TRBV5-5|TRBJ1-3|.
CASSPGPDRDTIYF
TGTGCCAGCAGCCCGGGTCCCGACCGGGACACCATATATTTT
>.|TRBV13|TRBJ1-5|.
CASSSRGRGAPGLGNQPQHF
TGTGCCAGCAGCTCCCGTGGACGGGGGGCGCCGGGACTAGGCAATCAGCCCCAGCATTTT
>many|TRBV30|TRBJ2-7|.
CAWTLTYEQYF
TGTGCCTGGACACTTACCTACGAGCAGTACTTC
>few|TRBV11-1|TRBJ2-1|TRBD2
CASSYRLAGEQFF
TGTGCCAGCAGCTACCGACTAGCTGGTGAGCAGTTCTTC
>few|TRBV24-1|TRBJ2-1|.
CATSDSEGILGYEQFF
TGTGCCACCAGTGACAGTGAAGGGATATTAGGCTATGAGCAGTTCTTC
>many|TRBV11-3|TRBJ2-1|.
CASSSRDKGSYNEQFF
TGTGCCAGCAGCTCGAGGGACAAAGGGAGCTACAATGAGCAGTTCTTC
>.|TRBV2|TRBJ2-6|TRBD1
CASSGGQGVLVLTF
TGTGCCAGCAGTGGAGGACAGGGGGTCCTAGTCCTGACTTTC
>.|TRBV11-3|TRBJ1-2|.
CASSPTGSYGCTF
TGTGCCAGCAGCCCGACAGGTTCCTATGGCTGCACCTTC
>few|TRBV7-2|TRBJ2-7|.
CASSLAGEVNEQYF
TGTGCCAGCAGCTTAGCGGGAGAAGTCAACGAGCAGTACTTC
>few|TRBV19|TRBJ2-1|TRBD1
CASSGPSTGQGPTVGAYNEQFF
TGTGCCAGTAGTGGGCCCTCCACTGGACAGGGCCCTACGGTCGGGGCGTACAATGAGCAGTTCTTC
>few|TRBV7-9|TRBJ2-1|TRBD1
CASSGQQGFRADEQFF
TGTGCCAGCAGTGGACAACAGGGGTTTCGGGCCGATGAGCAGTTCTTC
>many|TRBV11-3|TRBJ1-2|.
CASSSNVETSWDYGYTF
TGTGCCAGCAGTTCTAACGTGGAAACCTCCTGGGACTATGGCTACACCTTC
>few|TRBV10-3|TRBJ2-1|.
CAISELAANNEQFF
TGTGCCATCAGTGAGCTGGCAGCCAACAATGAGCAGTTCTTC
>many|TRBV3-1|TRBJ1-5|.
CASSQTREVGQPQHF
TGTGCCAGCAGCCAAACGAGGGAGGTTGGTCAGCCCCAGCATTTT
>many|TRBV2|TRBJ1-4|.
CASSGDSNEKLFF
TGTGCCAGCAGCGGTGATAGTAATGAAAAACTGTTTTTT
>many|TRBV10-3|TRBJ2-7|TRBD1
CAISESTGARDAYEQYF
TGTGCCATCAGTGAGTCAACAGGGGCCCGCGATGCCTACGAGCAGTACTTC
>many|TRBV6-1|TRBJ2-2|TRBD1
CASSSPGQGFNTGELFF
TGTGCCAGCAGTTCCCCGGGACAGGGGTTTAACACCGGGGAGCTGTTTTTT
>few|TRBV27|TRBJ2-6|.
CASSLGFSGANVLTF
TGTGCCAGCAGCTTGGGGTTCTCGGGGGCCAACGTCCTGACTTTC
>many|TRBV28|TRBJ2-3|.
CASSLGDRTDTQYF
TGTGCCAGCAGTTTAGGGGACCGGACAGATACGCAGTATTTT
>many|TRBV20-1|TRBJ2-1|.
CSAPRQKGYNEQFF
TGCAGTGCTCCCCGACAAAAGGGCTACAATGAGCAGTTCTTC
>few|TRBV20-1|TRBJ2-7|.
CSARVLGPTYEQYF
TGCAGTGCTAGAGTACTAGGCCCTACCTACGAGCAGTACTTC
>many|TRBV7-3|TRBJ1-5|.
CASTGSGTGSRNQPQHF
TGTGCCAGCACCGGTTCCGGGACCGGGTCACGCAATCAGCCCCAGCATTTT
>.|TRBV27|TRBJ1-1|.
CASSLLTDGEAFF
TGTGCCAGCAGTTTGTTGACAGATGGGGAAGCTTTCTTT
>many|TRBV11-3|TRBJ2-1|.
CATQSRGSNEQFF
TGTGCCACCCAATCCCGTGGGAGCAATGAGCAGTTCTTC
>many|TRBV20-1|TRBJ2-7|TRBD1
CSASAQLQGPAYEQYF
TGCAGTGCTAGCGCCCAGTTACAGGGGCCCGCCTACGAGCAGTACTTC
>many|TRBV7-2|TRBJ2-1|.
CASSLEGGRYEQFF
TGTGCCAGCAGCTTAGAAGGAGGGAGGTATGAGCAGTTCTTC
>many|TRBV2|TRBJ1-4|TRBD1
CASSYQGVRGEKLFF
TGTGCCAGCAGTTACCAGGGGGTTCGGGGTGAAAAACTGTTTTTT